This TCR beta chain appears in the sequencing data of a study of T-cell reconstitution after alpha-beta-depleted transplantation in children. Germline CDR1 is MNHEY and CDR2 is SVGEGT. The CDR3 spans 11 residues. The V and J ends lost 5 bases and 10 bases respectively, with 9 bases between them. Unique molecular identifiers were built into the TCRbeta library. Via MiXCR, TCRdb re-called the PCR reads, giving one row per CDR3 protein. The sample holds about 500,000 distinct CDR3 sequences, less than 35% seen once. The source was PBMCs from the stem cell graft donor, collected from the stem cell graft. The clonotype originates from a human donor who donated a stem cell graft to a child with aplastic anemia. The chain carries TRBV6-2 or TRBV6-3 and TRBJ2-1; D is perhaps TRBD2 (6 bases). The CDR3 DNA reads TGTGCCAGCAGTACCCGGGGGGAGCAGTTCTTC. Translation: CASSTRGEQFF.